A single sample is the source of the 7 T cell receptor beta chains below, sequenced in a study of OX40 agonist ivuxolimab in advanced cancers. Repertoires were generated with immunoSEQ multiplex PCR, while TCRdb's copy carries only in-frame clones and drops some. The sample shows some 64,000 clones, about 87% of them seen only once. The specimen comprised CD4+ or CD8+ T cells sorted from blood, sampled in a trial of the OX40 agonist ivuxolimab. These receptors were taken from an adult with an advanced solid tumor such as melanoma, head and neck, liver or kidney cancer.

This rearrangement joins TRBV5-1 to TRBJ1-1; no reliable D call. V was cut by 0 bases and J by 6 bases, with 9 bases left in between. Per the germline V gene, CDR1 is SGHRS and CDR2 is YFSETQ. CDR3 size: 13 residues. The CDR3 here is CASSLEEESEAFF. The CDR3 DNA reads TGCGCCAGCAGCTTGGAGGAGGAGTCTGAAGCTTTCTTT.

The chain has TRBV18 and TRBJ2-7; D may be TRBD1 or TRBD2 (6 bases each). Germline-derived CDR1 and CDR2 are KGHSH and LQKENI. Trimming pared 5 bases from V and 1 base from J, leaving 21 bases between. This CDR3 is 17 amino acids long. CDR3 sequence reads: CASSDGGLSPKSYEQYF. For the CDR3, the DNA is TGTGCCAGCTCAGACGGGGGCCTGTCCCCGAAGTCCTACGAGCAGTACTTC.

The chain links TRBV2 to TRBJ2-5; tentatively, D is TRBD1 (6 bases). Germline V gene lookup returns CDR1 SNHLY and CDR2 FYNNEI. CDR3 length: 12 residues. The V gene lost 6 bases and the J gene lost 3 bases, with 8 bases spanning the gap. Here the CDR3 reads CASRAGEETQYF. In DNA form, the CDR3 reads TGTGCCAGCAGGGCAGGGGAAGAGACCCAGTACTTC.

A single count supports this clone. The chain is built from TRBV9 and TRBJ1-4, with a possible D match to TRBD1 (5 bases). Per germline, CDR1 SGDLS and CDR2 YYNGEE. This CDR3 contains 15 residues. Between the trimmed V and J ends, which lost 0 bases and 3 bases, there was a span of 9 bases. For the CDR3, the DNA is TGTGCCAGCAGCGTAGTCCCGGGGCCTAATGAAAAACTGTTTTTT. This gives the protein CASSVVPGPNEKLFF. The variable domain in full, completed from reference TRBV9 and TRBJ1-4, reads DSGVTQTPKHLITATGQRVTLRCSPRSGDLSVYWYQQSLDQGLQFLIQYYNGEERAKGNILERFSAQQFPDLHSELNLSSLELGDSALYFCASSVVPGPNEKLFFGSGTQLSVL.

Comments on this clone: Additional DNA sequences in this sample encode the identical CDR3. The chain links TRBV30 to TRBJ2-3; D unclear. The CDR3 length is 12 residues. The V and J ends lost 4 bases and 3 bases respectively, with 8 bases between them. Germline CDR1 is GTSNPN and CDR2 is SVGIG (reference sequence). The CDR3 region is CAWTGSTDTQYF. In DNA form, the CDR3 reads TGTGCCTGGACTGGTAGTACAGATACGCAGTATTTT.

A single count supports this clone. J is TRBJ2-7 and V is TRBV6-1; D perhaps matches TRBD1 (7 bases). V was cut by 5 bases and J by 2 bases, with 13 bases left in between. The CDR3 loop spans 14 amino acids. Looked up from germline, CDR1 is MNHNS and CDR2 is SASEGT. The CDR3 loop reads CASSRQGGAYEQYF. The CDR3 nucleotides read TGTGCCAGCAGTCGACAGGGAGGTGCCTACGAGCAGTACTTC.

The gene calls are TRBV29-1 and TRBJ2-3; D is tentatively TRBD1 or TRBD2 (5 bases each). Germline values: CDR1 SQVTM, CDR2 ANQGSEA. The CDR3 is 13 amino acids. Trimming left V 1 base short and J 4 bases short, with 9 bases between. CDR3 amino acids: CSVEGGAADTQYF. Here the CDR3 DNA reads TGCAGCGTTGAAGGAGGGGCAGCAGATACGCAGTATTTT.